This T cell receptor (beta chain) was observed in a study of OX40 agonist ivuxolimab in advanced cancers. Method: immunoSEQ multiplex PCR; TCRdb's copy keeps in-frame clones and lacks some. The sample lists some 67,000 clones, 88% occurring once. The trim removed 1 base at V and 7 bases at J, leaving 3 bases unmatched. In germline, CDR1 is SGHRS, CDR2 YFSETQ. This CDR3 has 13 residues. Sequencing used CD4+ or CD8+ T cells sorted from blood, obtained in a trial of the OX40 agonist ivuxolimab. This receptor was taken from an adult with an advanced solid tumor such as melanoma, head and neck, liver or kidney cancer. The chain recombines TRBV5-1 with TRBJ1-2; 8 bases are shared with TRBD1. The CDR3 DNA reads TGCGCCAGCAGCTTGCAGGGGGCAGCTGGCTACACCTTC. Translation: CASSLQGAAGYTF.